The 15 T cell receptor beta chains below were found in one sample sequenced in a study of cytomegalovirus exposure and HLA in healthy donors. The PCR was carried out with 60 Vbeta primers and 13 Jbeta primers. The table came from immunoSEQ multiplex PCR; TCRdb's copy has only in-frame clones and leaves some out. There are 99,000 or so clones in the sample; about three quarters occur only once, and approximately 6.3% lies in the top ten. The sequencing sample was made of PBMCs. The receptors derive from a man in his sixties in good health and CMV-seropositive.

This rearrangement joins TRBV7-9 to TRBJ1-5; D unclear. V shed 2 bases and J shed 2 bases, with 10 bases lying between them. The CDR3 has 15 residues. The V gene's germline CDR1 is SEHNR and CDR2 FQNEAQ (reference sequence). CDR3 loop: CASSLSGEGNQPQHF. CDR3 in DNA: TGTGCCAGCAGCTTATCCGGGGAGGGCAATCAGCCCCAGCATTTT. The full variable domain, its missing parts supplied by reference TRBV7-9 and TRBJ1-5, is DTGVSQNPRHKITKRGQNVTFRCDPISEHNRLYWYRQTLGQGPEFLTYFQNEAQLEKSRLLSDRFSAERPKGSFSTLEIQRTEQGDSAMYLCASSLSGEGNQPQHFGDGTRLSIL.

The gene calls are TRBV4-1 and TRBJ2-5; D is perhaps TRBD2 (6 bases). The V gene lost 0 bases and the J gene lost 5 bases, with 19 bases spanning the gap. Germline CDR1 is MGHRA and CDR2 is YSYEKL. The CDR3 sequence is 17 residues long. The CDR3 region has the DNA TGCGCCAGCAGCCAAGATCTGAGTAGCGGTCTCCCGGAGACCCAGTACTTC. It is translated as CASSQDLSSGLPETQYF.

The J gene is TRBJ2-3, the V gene TRBV6-5; D is undetermined. V was pared by 4 bases and J by 2 bases, with 7 bases between. The length of the CDR3 is 13 residues. Germline-derived CDR1 and CDR2 are MNHEY and SVGAGI. Here the CDR3 reads CASSSVVTDTQYF. CDR3 in DNA: TGTGCCAGCAGTTCGGTAGTCACAGATACGCAGTATTTT.

The chain carries TRBV7-2 and TRBJ2-4; tentatively, D is TRBD1 (5 bases). With 5 bases removed from V and 8 bases from J, the gap between germline ends came to 13 bases. Germline CDR1 reads SGHTA; CDR2 reads FQGNSA. The CDR3 extends over 13 amino acids. CDR3 DNA sequence: TGTGCCAGCAGCCCACCGACAGTTGACATTCAGTACTTC. Translation gives CASSPPTVDIQYF.

This sequence joins TRBV12-5 and TRBJ2-7; perhaps TRBD2 as D (7 bases). From germline, CDR1 is LGHNT and CDR2 FRNRAP. The CDR3 is 14 residues long. The V end lost 6 bases, the J end lost 4 bases, and 16 bases lay between the germline ends. CDR3 protein: CASGPGGRGYEQYF. The DNA of the CDR3 is TGTGCTAGTGGCCCTGGGGGGAGGGGGTACGAGCAGTACTTC. Full variable domain (missing parts from reference TRBV12-5 and TRBJ2-7): DARVTQTPRHKVTEMGQEVTMRCQPILGHNTVFWYRQTMMQGLELLAYFRNRAPLDDSGMPKDRFSAEMPDATLATLKIQPSEPRDSAVYFCASGPGGRGYEQYFGPGTRLTVT.

The V and J genes are TRBV6-5 and TRBJ2-1; D possibly corresponds to TRBD1 (5 bases). The CDR3 consists of 13 residues. The V gene lost 7 bases and the J gene lost 4 bases, with 11 bases spanning the gap. Germline CDR1 MNHEY, CDR2 SVGAGI. CDR3 amino acids: CASTSDTYNEQFF. The CDR3 bases are TGTGCCAGCACTTCGGACACTTACAATGAGCAGTTCTTC.

V is TRBV30 and J is TRBJ2-1; D perhaps matches TRBD2 (6 bases). The CDR3 has 14 amino acids. Trimming left V 4 bases short and J 5 bases short, with 15 bases between. Looked up from germline, CDR1 is GTSNPN and CDR2 is SVGIG (reference sequence). CDR3 residues: CAWTPGRRNNEQFF. In DNA form, the CDR3 reads TGTGCCTGGACCCCGGGGAGGAGGAACAATGAGCAGTTCTTC.

This chain links TRBV28 with TRBJ2-3; tentatively, D is TRBD2 (6 bases). Trimming took off 5 bases at V and 8 bases at J, with 17 bases between the two ends. The CDR3 contains 14 residues. Germline values: CDR1 MDHEN, CDR2 SYDVKM. The CDR3, as DNA: TGTGCCAGCAGTGCGGGGATTCCCAGCGGTACGCAGTATTTT. Its translation is CASSAGIPSGTQYF.

The chain has TRBV21-1 and TRBJ1-6; TRBD1 reflects the table's D call only, with no check against the DNA. TRBV21-1 is listed as a pseudogene. CDR3 size: 14 residues. CDR3 sequence reads: CASSSRDSNSPLHF. The DNA of the CDR3 is TGTGCCAGCAGCAGCCGGGACAGTAATTCACCCCTCCACTTT.

The sample holds a few counts of this clone. The chain joins TRBV6-1 to TRBJ2-2, with D unclear. Germline CDR1 is MNHNS and CDR2 is SASEGT. CDR3 length equals 14 residues. V was cut by 7 bases and J by 1 base, with 10 bases left in between. The CDR3 loop reads CASIRRWNTGELFF. CDR3 sequence (DNA): TGTGCCAGCATTCGGCGGTGGAACACCGGGGAGCTGTTTTTT.

The rearrangement links TRBV5-1 to TRBJ2-3, with 10 nucleotides matching TRBD2. CDR1 is SGHRS and CDR2 is YFSETQ in the germline V gene. The J segment lost 6 bases and the V segment lost 1 base, leaving 5 bases of the junction unmatched. The CDR3 covers 15 residues. In DNA, the CDR3 is TGCGCCAGCAGCTTGCTAAGCGGGGGGGCGGATACGCAGTATTTT. It specifies CASSLLSGGADTQYF.

This clone was counted only a few times. V and J are TRBV19 and TRBJ1-5, with 12 bases lining up with TRBD1. In germline, CDR1 is LNHDA, CDR2 SQIVND (reference sequence). This CDR3 has 16 amino acids. V was pared by 3 bases and J by 7 bases, with 7 bases of the junction left unmatched. CDR3 nucleotide sequence: TGTGCCAGTAGTATCCCGGGACAGGGGGCAAAACAGCCCCAGCATTTT. Its translation is CASSIPGQGAKQPQHF.

This chain joins TRBV12-2 and TRBJ2-2; the tabulated D call, TRBD1, remains unverified against the DNA. TRBV12-2 is labeled a pseudogene. CDR3 length: 14 residues. CDR3 sequence: CASRSARGGGELFF. In DNA, the CDR3 is TGTGCAAGTCGCTCTGCCAGGGGTGGCGGGGAGCTGTTTTTT.

This chain joins TRBV7-9 and TRBJ1-1; D might be TRBD1 (5 bases). The CDR3 loop spans 17 amino acids. Germline V lookup: CDR1 SEHNR, CDR2 FQNEAQ (reference sequence). Trimming removed 2 bases at V and 6 bases at J, with 22 bases between. CDR3 protein: CASSLSRPREAWSEAFF. The CDR3 coding sequence is TGTGCCAGCAGCTTATCTCGCCCCAGGGAGGCCTGGTCTGAAGCTTTCTTT.

This chain joins TRBV30 and TRBJ1-5; 10 bases map to TRBD1. J was trimmed by 2 bases and V by 1 base; bases with no gene match: 2. Germline V gene sequence: CDR1 GTSNPN, CDR2 SVGIG (reference sequence). The CDR3 contains 15 residues. Here the CDR3 DNA reads TGTGCCTGGAGTGGGGGACAGGGGCGCAATCAGCCCCAGCATTTT. Its translation: CAWSGGQGRNQPQHF. The full variable domain, rest sourced from reference TRBV30 and TRBJ1-5, is SQTIHQWPATLVQPVGSPLSLECTVEGTSNPNLYWYRQAAGRGLQLLFYSVGIGQISSEVPQNLSASRPQDRQFILSSKKLLLSDSGFYLCAWSGGQGRNQPQHFGDGTRLSIL.